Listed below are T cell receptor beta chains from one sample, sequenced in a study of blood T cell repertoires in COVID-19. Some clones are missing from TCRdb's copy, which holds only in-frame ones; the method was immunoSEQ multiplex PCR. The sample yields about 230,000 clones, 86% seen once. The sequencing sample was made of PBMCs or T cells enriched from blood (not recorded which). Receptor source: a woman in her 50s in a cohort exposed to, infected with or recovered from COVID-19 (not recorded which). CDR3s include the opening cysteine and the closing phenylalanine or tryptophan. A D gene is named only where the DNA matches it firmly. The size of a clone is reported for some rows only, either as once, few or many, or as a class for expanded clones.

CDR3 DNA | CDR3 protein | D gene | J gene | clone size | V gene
TGCGCCAGCAGCCAACAGGGCCGGGGAAGGGGGTACGAGCAGTACTTC | CASSQQGRGRGYEQYF | . | TRBJ2-7 | . | TRBV5-1
TGTGCCAGCAGCTTAGCCCCGGGAATAACCTACGAGCAGTACTTC | CASSLAPGITYEQYF | . | TRBJ2-7 | . | TRBV7-8
TGTGCCAGCAGTCAGGGACAGGGGGGATATAATTCACCCCTCCACTTT | CASSQGQGGYNSPLHF | TRBD1 | TRBJ1-6 | . | TRBV28
TGCGCCAGCAGCTTGGGTCCGGGACAGGACTCCTACGAGCAGTACTTC | CASSLGPGQDSYEQYF | TRBD1 | TRBJ2-7 | . | TRBV5-1
TGTGCCAGCAGCTTAGGAGGACTCTATAATTCACCCCTCCACTTT | CASSLGGLYNSPLHF | . | TRBJ1-6 | . | TRBV7-2
TGTGCTAGCAGCCGGGGACTAGCGGGGGGCGGAGGTGAGCAGTTCTTC | CASSRGLAGGGGEQFF | TRBD2 | TRBJ2-1 | . | TRBV7-7
TGTGCCAGCAGCCTTAGACAGCTGAACACTGAAGCTTTCTTT | CASSLRQLNTEAFF | . | TRBJ1-1 | . | TRBV6-5
TGTGCCAGCAGCCACACGACTGAAGCTTTCTTT | CASSHTTEAFF | . | TRBJ1-1 | . | TRBV7-8
TGCGCCAGCAGCCAAGAACCTGGCAGGGGAGAAAAACTGTTTTTT | CASSQEPGRGEKLFF | . | TRBJ1-4 | . | TRBV4-3
TGTGCCAGCAGCCAAAGGACAGACAGGGGTCGGTACTTC | CASSQRTDRGRYF | TRBD1 | TRBJ2-7 | . | TRBV4-2
TGCGCCAGCAGCCAAACCGGGACTAGCGGGGGAAGGCCAGATACGCAGTATTTT | CASSQTGTSGGRPDTQYF | TRBD2 | TRBJ2-3 | . | TRBV4-3
TGCAGTGCCTGGGCTGGCTATGGCTACACCTTC | CSAWAGYGYTF | . | TRBJ1-2 | . | TRBV20-1
TGTGCCAGCAGTGACTTCGGGGAGCTGTTTTTT | CASSDFGELFF | . | TRBJ2-2 | . | TRBV3-1/TRBV3-2
TGTGCCCTTGGACAGACGGCATATGGCTACACCTTC | CALGQTAYGYTF | . | TRBJ1-2 | . | TRBV6-5
TGTGCCAGTACCCGGACAGGGGATGGCTACGAGCAGTACTTC | CASTRTGDGYEQYF | TRBD1 | TRBJ2-7 | . | TRBV19
TGCGCCAGCAGCCAATTCAACAGGAACACTGAAGCTTTCTTT | CASSQFNRNTEAFF | . | TRBJ1-1 | . | TRBV4-1
TGCGCCAGCAGCCAAGGACGCCGACAACCTGGAAACACCATATATTTT | CASSQGRRQPGNTIYF | . | TRBJ1-3 | . | TRBV4-3
TGTGCCAGCAGCCCGGACAGGGTGAACATTCAGTACTTC | CASSPDRVNIQYF | TRBD1 | TRBJ2-4 | once | TRBV3-1/TRBV3-2
TGTGCCAGCAGTTACTCGATCCAACAGCGGGGGGGCATTCAGTACTTC | CASSYSIQQRGGIQYF | TRBD2 | TRBJ2-4 | . | TRBV6-6
TGTGCCAGCAGCTTCAGACTGGGTGCTGGGGCCAACGTCCTGACTTTC | CASSFRLGAGANVLTF | . | TRBJ2-6 | . | TRBV7-2
TGCGCCAGCAGCCAAAATACAGGGTATCAGCCCCAGCATTTT | CASSQNTGYQPQHF | . | TRBJ1-5 | . | TRBV4-3
TGTGCCAGCAGTTCTGGACAGAGAGTCTATGGCTACACCTTC | CASSSGQRVYGYTF | . | TRBJ1-2 | . | TRBV28
TGTGCCAGCAGCTTAAACAGCCTCTATGGCTACACCTTC | CASSLNSLYGYTF | . | TRBJ1-2 | . | TRBV7-2
TGTGCCAGCAGCCAAGATGGCCAGGGTAACACCGGGGAGCTGTTTTTT | CASSQDGQGNTGELFF | . | TRBJ2-2 | . | TRBV4-2
TGTGCCAGCAGTTTTGGGCTTATGAACACTGAAGCTTTCTTT | CASSFGLMNTEAFF | . | TRBJ1-1 | . | TRBV2
TGTGCCACCAGCAGAGTAGGCGTAGGACAGGGGTACGAAAAACTGTTTTTT | CATSRVGVGQGYEKLFF | TRBD1 | TRBJ1-4 | . | TRBV15
TGTGCCACCAGTGAGCTAAGGACAGGTAGCTCCTACGAGCAGTACTTC | CATSELRTGSSYEQYF | TRBD1 | TRBJ2-7 | . | TRBV24-1
TGCGCCAGCACCCGGGACAGCAACTACGAGCAGTACTTC | CASTRDSNYEQYF | TRBD1 | TRBJ2-7 | . | TRBV5-1
TGTGCCAGCTCACCAGGGCCTCTGGGAGCTTTCTTT | CASSPGPLGAFF | . | TRBJ1-1 | . | TRBV18
TGTGCCAGCAGCTCTGTAGGTGGGGGGAGCTCCTACAATGAGCAGTTCTTC | CASSSVGGGSSYNEQFF | . | TRBJ2-1 | . | TRBV7-9
TGCGCCAGCAGTGAGTCTTATCCAGCGGGTGAGCAGTTCTTC | CASSESYPAGEQFF | . | TRBJ2-1 | . | TRBV10-2
TGTGCCAGCAGAACCGCGGGAACTGAAGCTTTCTTT | CASRTAGTEAFF | . | TRBJ1-1 | few | TRBV25-1
TGTGCCAGCAGCTTGGCCGGGGAAGGCACCATATATTTT | CASSLAGEGTIYF | . | TRBJ1-3 | . | TRBV5-6
TGTGCCAGCAGCAAGGGACTAGCGGGGGGGCATGGGCAGTTCTTC | CASSKGLAGGHGQFF | TRBD2 | TRBJ2-1 | . | TRBV7-3
TGTGCCAGCAGCTTAGGGGGCCTAGGGGGAAACATTCAGTACTTC | CASSLGGLGGNIQYF | . | TRBJ2-4 | . | TRBV7-9
TGTGCCAGCAGGTTCCAGGGATCTGGCTACACCTTC | CASRFQGSGYTF | . | TRBJ1-2 | . | TRBV12-3/TRBV12-4
TGTGCCAGCTCACCAGGCGGAGGGGAGACCCAGTACTTC | CASSPGGGETQYF | . | TRBJ2-5 | . | TRBV18
TGTGCCAGCAGCTCACGGACAGGGCGAGGCTACACCTTC | CASSSRTGRGYTF | TRBD1 | TRBJ1-2 | . | TRBV7-2
TGTGCCAGCAGCTTATCCCGGTCGACCTACGAGCAGTACTTC | CASSLSRSTYEQYF | . | TRBJ2-7 | . | TRBV11-1
TGTGCCAGCAGCCCAGGGGGACAGGGATCCTACGAGCAGTACTTC | CASSPGGQGSYEQYF | TRBD1 | TRBJ2-7 | once | TRBV7-9
TGTGCCAGCGACCCCGGGGGGGAAACTGAAGCTTTCTTT | CASDPGGETEAFF | . | TRBJ1-1 | few | TRBV28
TGTGCCAGTGGTCCGGGCGGGGGTTGGAATTCACCCCTCCACTTT | CASGPGGGWNSPLHF | . | TRBJ1-6 | . | TRBV19
TGTGCCAGCAGCCCCGGGAGGGGCGGGGGGGAGACCCAGTACTTC | CASSPGRGGGETQYF | TRBD2 | TRBJ2-5 | . | TRBV7-3
TGTGCCAGCAGCGTCGAGGCCTCGAGTGGCTACACCTTC | CASSVEASSGYTF | . | TRBJ1-2 | few | TRBV5-4
TGTGCCAGCAGCTTTAGCGGCACCGGGGAGCTGTTTTTT | CASSFSGTGELFF | . | TRBJ2-2 | . | TRBV7-9
TGCGCCAGCAGCCCCCCGCGGGGGGGGTCCGGGGAGCTGTTTTTT | CASSPPRGGSGELFF | TRBD2 | TRBJ2-2 | . | TRBV5-1
TGCAGCGTTGAGAGGGGGAACCAAGAGACCCAGTACTTC | CSVERGNQETQYF | . | TRBJ2-5 | . | TRBV29-1
TGTGCCAGCTATGCAGTTTATGGCTACACCTTC | CASYAVYGYTF | . | TRBJ1-2 | . | TRBV28
TGTGCCTGGACGGAGGGGGGGGCTAGCAATCAGCCCCAGCATTTT | CAWTEGGASNQPQHF | . | TRBJ1-5 | . | TRBV30
TGTGCCAGCACCGCTGGGACAGGTTATGGCTACACCTTC | CASTAGTGYGYTF | TRBD1 | TRBJ1-2 | . | TRBV5-6
TGCGCCAGCAGCCTGGACTCGTCTTGGGCCAAAAACATTCAGTACTTC | CASSLDSSWAKNIQYF | . | TRBJ2-4 | . | TRBV4-1
TGTGCCAGCAGCCAATCGGGGTCTTCCGAGCAGTACTTC | CASSQSGSSEQYF | . | TRBJ2-7 | . | TRBV3-1/TRBV3-2
TGTGCCCGAAGTACAGGGGGCGGAGGGAACACTGAAGCTTTCTTT | CARSTGGGGNTEAFF | TRBD1 | TRBJ1-1 | . | TRBV30
TGTGCCAGCAGCCACCCCGCGGGCGAGCAGTACTTC | CASSHPAGEQYF | . | TRBJ2-7 | . | TRBV3-1/TRBV3-2
TGTGCCAGCAGTTTAGGCAGGGGCTACACCTTC | CASSLGRGYTF | . | TRBJ1-2 | many | TRBV12-3/TRBV12-4
TGTGCCAGCAGCTTGTACAGCAACTACGAGCAGTACTTC | CASSLYSNYEQYF | . | TRBJ2-7 | . | TRBV11-3